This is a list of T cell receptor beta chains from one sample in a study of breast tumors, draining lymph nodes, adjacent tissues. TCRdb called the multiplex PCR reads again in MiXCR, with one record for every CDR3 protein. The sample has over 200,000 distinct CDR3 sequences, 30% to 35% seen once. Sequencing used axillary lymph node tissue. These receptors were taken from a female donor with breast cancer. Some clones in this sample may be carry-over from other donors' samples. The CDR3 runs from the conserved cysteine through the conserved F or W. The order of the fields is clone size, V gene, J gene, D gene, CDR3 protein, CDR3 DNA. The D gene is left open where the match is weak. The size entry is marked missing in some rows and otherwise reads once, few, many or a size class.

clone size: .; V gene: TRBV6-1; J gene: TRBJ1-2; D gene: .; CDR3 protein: CASSALLDLAGYTF; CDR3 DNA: TGTGCCAGCAGTGCCCTTCTGGATCTAGCCGGCTACACCTTC
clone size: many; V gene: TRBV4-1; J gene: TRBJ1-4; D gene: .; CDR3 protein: CASSQDSGNSPATNEKLFF; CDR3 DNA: TGCGCCAGCAGCCAAGATTCTGGGAACAGCCCGGCAACTAATGAAAAACTGTTTTTT
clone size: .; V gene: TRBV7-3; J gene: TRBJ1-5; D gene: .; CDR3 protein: CASSPGGIYNEQPQHF; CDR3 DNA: TGTGCCAGCAGCCCCGGGGGGATTTACAATGAGCAGCCCCAGCATTTT
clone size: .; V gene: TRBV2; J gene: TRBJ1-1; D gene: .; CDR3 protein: CASSEYREGTEAFF; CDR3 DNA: TGTGCCAGCAGTGAATACAGGGAAGGCACTGAAGCTTTCTTT
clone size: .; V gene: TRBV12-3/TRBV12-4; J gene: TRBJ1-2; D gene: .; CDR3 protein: CASSLLRLPAYGYTF; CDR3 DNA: TGTGCCAGCAGTTTACTTAGACTTCCCGCCTATGGCTACACCTTC
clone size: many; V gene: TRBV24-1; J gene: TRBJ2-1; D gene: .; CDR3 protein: CATSERRTYNEQFF; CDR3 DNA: TGTGCCACCAGCGAGCGACGAACCTACAATGAGCAGTTCTTC
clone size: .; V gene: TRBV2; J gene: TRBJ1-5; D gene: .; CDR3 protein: CASSPPSGEPSTSNQPQHF; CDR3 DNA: TGTGCCAGCTCACCACCCTCGGGGGAACCTTCTACTAGCAATCAGCCCCAGCATTTT
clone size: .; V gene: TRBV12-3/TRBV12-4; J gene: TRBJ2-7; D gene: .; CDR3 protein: CASSLSGPGSSYEQYF; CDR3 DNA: TGTGCCAGCAGTTTATCCGGTCCCGGGAGCTCCTACGAGCAGTACTTC
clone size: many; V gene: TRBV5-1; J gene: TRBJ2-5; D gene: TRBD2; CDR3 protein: CASSSARTSGGETQYF; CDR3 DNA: TGCGCCAGCAGCTCGGCCAGGACTAGCGGTGGAGAGACCCAGTACTTC
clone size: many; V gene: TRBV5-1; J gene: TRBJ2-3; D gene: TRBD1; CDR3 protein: CASSSGQSLVDTQYF; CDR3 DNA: TGCGCCAGCAGCTCGGGACAGTCGTTGGTAGATACGCAGTATTTT
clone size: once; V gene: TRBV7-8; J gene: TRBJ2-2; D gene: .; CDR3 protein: CASSLGGDSNLNRGAGELFF; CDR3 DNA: TGTGCCAGCAGCTTAGGGGGGGACAGTAATTTAAACCGCGGGGCCGGGGAGCTGTTTTTT
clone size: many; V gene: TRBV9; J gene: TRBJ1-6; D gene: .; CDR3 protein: CASSVGNLNSPLHF; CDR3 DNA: TGTGCCAGCAGCGTCGGTAACCTTAATTCACCCCTCCACTTT
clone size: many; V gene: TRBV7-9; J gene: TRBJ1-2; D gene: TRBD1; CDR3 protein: CASSLRDRAGGYTF; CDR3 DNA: TGTGCCAGCAGCCTACGGGACAGGGCGGGCGGCTACACCTTC
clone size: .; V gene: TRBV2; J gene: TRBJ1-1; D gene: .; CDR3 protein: CASSTGFRGTEAFF; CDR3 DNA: TGTGCCAGCAGTACAGGGTTCCGGGGCACTGAAGCTTTCTTT
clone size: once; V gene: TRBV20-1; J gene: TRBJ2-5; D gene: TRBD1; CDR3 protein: CSAGRPDRSETQYF; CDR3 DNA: TGCAGTGCTGGGCGTCCGGACAGGTCCGAGACCCAGTACTTC
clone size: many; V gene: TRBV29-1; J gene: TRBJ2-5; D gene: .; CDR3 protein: CSVAAGRETQYF; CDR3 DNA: TGCAGCGTTGCGGCAGGGAGAGAGACCCAGTACTTC
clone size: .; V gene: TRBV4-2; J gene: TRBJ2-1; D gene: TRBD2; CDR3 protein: CASSRRLAGSYNEQFF; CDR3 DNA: TGTGCCAGCAGCCGTCGACTAGCGGGATCCTACAATGAGCAGTTCTTC
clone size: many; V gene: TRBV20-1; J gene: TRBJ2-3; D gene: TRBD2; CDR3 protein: CSALPGLAGGVGDTQYF; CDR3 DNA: TGCAGTGCCCTCCCCGGACTAGCGGGAGGAGTGGGGGATACGCAGTATTTT
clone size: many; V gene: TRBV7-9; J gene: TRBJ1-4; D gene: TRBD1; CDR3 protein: CASSSQGFLEKLFF; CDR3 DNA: TGTGCCAGCAGCTCACAGGGGTTTTTGGAAAAACTGTTTTTT
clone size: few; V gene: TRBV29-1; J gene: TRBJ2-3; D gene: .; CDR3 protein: CSLNPDGSTDTQYF; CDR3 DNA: TGCAGCCTTAATCCGGACGGCAGCACAGATACGCAGTATTTT
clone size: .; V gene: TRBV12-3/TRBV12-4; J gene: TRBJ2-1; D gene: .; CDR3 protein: CASSFYRETYNEQFF; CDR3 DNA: TGTGCCAGCAGTTTCTACAGGGAAACCTACAATGAGCAGTTCTTC
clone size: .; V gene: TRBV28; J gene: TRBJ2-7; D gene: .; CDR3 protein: CASSTPGTREQYF; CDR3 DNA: TGTGCCAGCAGTACTCCCGGGACCCGGGAGCAGTACTTC
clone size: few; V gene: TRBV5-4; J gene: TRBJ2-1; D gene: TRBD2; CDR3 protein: CASSLAGGGRNEQFF; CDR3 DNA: TGTGCCAGCAGCTTGGCCGGGGGGGGGCGTAATGAGCAGTTCTTC
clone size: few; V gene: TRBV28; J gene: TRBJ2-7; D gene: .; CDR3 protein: CASRGDSLSGIQYF; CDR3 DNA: TGTGCCAGCAGGGGGGACTCCCTATCGGGCATACAGTACTTC
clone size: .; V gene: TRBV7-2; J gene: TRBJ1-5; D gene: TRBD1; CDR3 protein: CASGNPDRLTYEHF; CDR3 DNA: TGTGCCAGCGGGAACCCGGACAGGTTGACCTACGAGCATTTT
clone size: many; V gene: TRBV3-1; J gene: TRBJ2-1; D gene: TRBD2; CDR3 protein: CASSQSGGEEQFF; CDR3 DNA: TGTGCCAGCAGCCAGTCCGGGGGGGAGGAGCAGTTCTTC
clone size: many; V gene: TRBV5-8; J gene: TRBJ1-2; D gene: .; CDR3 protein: CASSLMGADYGYTF; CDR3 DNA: TGTGCCAGCAGCTTGATGGGGGCAGACTATGGCTACACCTTC
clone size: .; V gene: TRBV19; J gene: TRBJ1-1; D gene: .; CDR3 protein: CASSMIYSDSRTEAFF; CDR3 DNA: TGTGCCAGTAGTATGATCTACAGCGACTCGCGCACTGAAGCTTTCTTT
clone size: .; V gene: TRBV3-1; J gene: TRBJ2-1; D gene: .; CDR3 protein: CASTRGQNNEQFF; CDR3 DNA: TGCGCCAGCACCCGTGGACAGAACAATGAGCAGTTCTTC
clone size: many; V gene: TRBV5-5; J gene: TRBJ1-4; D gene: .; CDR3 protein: CASSLVSGVDEKLFF; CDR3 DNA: TGTGCCAGCAGCTTGGTGTCGGGGGTTGATGAAAAACTGTTTTTT
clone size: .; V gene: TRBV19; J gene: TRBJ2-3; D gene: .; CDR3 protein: CASTPPGSDTQYF; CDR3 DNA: TGTGCCAGTACCCCTCCGGGGTCAGATACGCAGTATTTT
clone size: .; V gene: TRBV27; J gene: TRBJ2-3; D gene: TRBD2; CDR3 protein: CASSPSRGVTDTQYF; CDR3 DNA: TGTGCCAGCAGTCCCTCGCGGGGGGTCACAGATACGCAGTATTTT
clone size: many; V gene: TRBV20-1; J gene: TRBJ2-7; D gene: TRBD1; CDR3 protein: CSATGQGGIYEQYF; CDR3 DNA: TGCAGTGCTACTGGACAGGGGGGAATATACGAGCAGTACTTC
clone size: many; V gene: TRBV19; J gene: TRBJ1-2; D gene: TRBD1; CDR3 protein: CAVRSGTGDYGYTF; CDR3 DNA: TGTGCCGTACGGTCCGGGACAGGGGACTATGGCTACACCTTC
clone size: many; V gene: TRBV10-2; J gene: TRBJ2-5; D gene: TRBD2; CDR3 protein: CASSVSSGTQETQYF; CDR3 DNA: TGCGCCAGCAGTGTGTCTAGCGGGACCCAAGAGACCCAGTACTTC
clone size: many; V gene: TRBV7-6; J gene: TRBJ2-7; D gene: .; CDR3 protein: CASSLAGGDEQYF; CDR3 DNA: TGTGCCAGCAGCTTAGCGGGGGGAGACGAGCAGTACTTC
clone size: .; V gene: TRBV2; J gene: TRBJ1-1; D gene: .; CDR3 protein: CASSKLQASTEAFF; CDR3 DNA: TGTGCCAGCAGTAAATTACAGGCGAGCACTGAAGCTTTCTTT
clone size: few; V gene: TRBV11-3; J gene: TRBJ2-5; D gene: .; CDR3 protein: CASSLAMLGTQYF; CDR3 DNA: TGTGCCAGCAGCTTAGCCATGCTCGGGACCCAGTACTTC
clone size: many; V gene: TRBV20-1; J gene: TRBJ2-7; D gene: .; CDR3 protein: CSARGPHEQYF; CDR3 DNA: TGCAGTGCCCGGGGGCCGCACGAGCAGTACTTC
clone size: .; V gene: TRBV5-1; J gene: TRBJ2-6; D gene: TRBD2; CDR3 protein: CASSFTGLGGNVLTF; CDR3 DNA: TGCGCCAGCAGCTTCACGGGACTAGGGGGCAACGTCCTGACTTTC
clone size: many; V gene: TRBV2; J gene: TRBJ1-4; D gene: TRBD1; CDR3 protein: CASSGYRGANEKLFF; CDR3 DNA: TGTGCCAGCAGTGGGTACAGGGGGGCTAATGAAAAACTGTTTTTT
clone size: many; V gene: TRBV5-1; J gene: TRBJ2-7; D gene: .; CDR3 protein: CASSWDSYEQYF; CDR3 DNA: TGCGCCAGCAGCTGGGACTCCTACGAGCAGTACTTC
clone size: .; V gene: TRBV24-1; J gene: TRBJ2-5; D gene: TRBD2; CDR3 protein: CATSDSSGSWRETQYF; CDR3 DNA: TGTGCCACCAGTGATTCTAGCGGGAGTTGGCGAGAGACCCAGTACTTC
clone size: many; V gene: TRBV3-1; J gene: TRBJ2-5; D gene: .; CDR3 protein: CASRQGETQYF; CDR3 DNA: TGTGCCAGCAGACAGGGAGAGACCCAGTACTTC
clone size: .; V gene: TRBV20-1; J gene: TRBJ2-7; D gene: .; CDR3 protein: CSAGRGGILREQYF; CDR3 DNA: TGCAGTGCTGGCAGGGGAGGGATCTTGCGCGAGCAGTACTTC
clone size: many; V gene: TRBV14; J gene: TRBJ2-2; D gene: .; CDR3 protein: CASSQDAGSHTGELFF; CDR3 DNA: TGTGCCAGCAGCCAAGATGCCGGTTCTCACACCGGGGAGCTGTTTTTT
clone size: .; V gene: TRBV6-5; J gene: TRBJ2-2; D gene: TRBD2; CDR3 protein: CASSYVEGTSGFTGELFF; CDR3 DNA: TGTGCCAGCAGTTACGTAGAAGGGACTAGCGGGTTCACCGGGGAGCTGTTTTTT
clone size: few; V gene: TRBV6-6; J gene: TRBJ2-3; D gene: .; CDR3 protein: CASSARVSTDTQYF; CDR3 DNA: TGTGCCAGCAGTGCGCGGGTCAGCACAGATACGCAGTATTTT
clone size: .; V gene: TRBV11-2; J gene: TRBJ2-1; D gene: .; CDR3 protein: CASSSGTNEQFF; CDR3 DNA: TGTGCCAGCAGCTCCGGGACCAATGAGCAGTTCTTC
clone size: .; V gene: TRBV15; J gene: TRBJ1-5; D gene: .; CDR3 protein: CATSRDLQPQHF; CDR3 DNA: TGTGCCACCAGCAGAGATTTGCAGCCCCAGCATTTT
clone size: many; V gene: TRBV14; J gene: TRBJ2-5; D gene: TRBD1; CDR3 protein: CASSSTGRETQYF; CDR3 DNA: TGTGCCAGCAGTTCGACAGGGCGGGAGACCCAGTACTTC
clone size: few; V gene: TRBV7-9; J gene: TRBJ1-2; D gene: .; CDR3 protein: CASSRQEKYGYTF; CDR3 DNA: TGTGCCAGCAGCCGACAAGAGAAGTATGGCTACACCTTC
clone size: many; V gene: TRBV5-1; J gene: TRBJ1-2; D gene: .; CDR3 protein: CASSLDLPGGYTF; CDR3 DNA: TGCGCCAGCAGCTTGGACCTCCCGGGGGGCTACACCTTC
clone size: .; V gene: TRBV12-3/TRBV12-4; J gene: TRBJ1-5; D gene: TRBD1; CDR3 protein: CASRAGTGDSNQPQHF; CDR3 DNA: TGTGCCAGCAGGGCCGGGACAGGGGATAGCAATCAGCCCCAGCATTTT
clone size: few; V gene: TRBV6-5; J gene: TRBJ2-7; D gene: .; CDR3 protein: CASSYSQWGSYEQYF; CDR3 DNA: TGTGCCAGCAGTTACTCTCAGTGGGGATCCTACGAGCAGTACTTC
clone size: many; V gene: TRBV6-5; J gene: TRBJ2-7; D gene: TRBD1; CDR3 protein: CASAHSGTGVDEQYF; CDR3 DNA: TGTGCCAGCGCCCATTCCGGGACAGGGGTAGACGAGCAGTACTTC
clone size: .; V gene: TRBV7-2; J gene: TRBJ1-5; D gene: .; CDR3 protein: CASSQLFPQNNQPQHF; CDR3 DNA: TGTGCCAGCAGCCAACTTTTCCCACAAAACAATCAGCCCCAGCATTTT